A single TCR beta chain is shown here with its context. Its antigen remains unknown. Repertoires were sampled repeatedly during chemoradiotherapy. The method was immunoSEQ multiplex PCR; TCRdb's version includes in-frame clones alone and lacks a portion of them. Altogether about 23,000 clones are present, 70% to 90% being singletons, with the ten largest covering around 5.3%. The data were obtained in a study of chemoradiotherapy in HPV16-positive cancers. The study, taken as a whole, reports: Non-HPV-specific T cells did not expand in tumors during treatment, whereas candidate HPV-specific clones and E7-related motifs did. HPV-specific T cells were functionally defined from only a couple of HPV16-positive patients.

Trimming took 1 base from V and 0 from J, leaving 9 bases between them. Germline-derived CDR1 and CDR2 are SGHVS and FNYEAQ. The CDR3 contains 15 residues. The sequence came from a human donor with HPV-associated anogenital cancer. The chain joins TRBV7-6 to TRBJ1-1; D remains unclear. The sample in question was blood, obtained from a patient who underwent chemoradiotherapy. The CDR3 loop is CASSLDGGLNTEAFF. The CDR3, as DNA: TGTGCCAGCAGCTTAGATGGCGGCTTGAACACTGAAGCTTTCTTT.